Following are 17 T cell receptor beta chains from one sample sequenced in a study of T cell responses to AZD1222 COVID-19 vaccine. Clones were sequenced by immunoSEQ multiplex PCR, and TCRdb holds only the in-frame ones, with some missing. The sample includes 140,000 to 150,000 clones, around nine tenths of them seen just once. This material consisted of peripheral blood, taken on day 0 of MenACWY control vaccination. The receptors were gathered from an adult in good health.

This chain uses TRBV6-5 with TRBJ1-5; D might be TRBD1 (6 bases). CDR3 size: 13 residues. The V and J ends lost 5 bases and 7 bases respectively, with 12 bases between them. Per the germline V gene, CDR1 is MNHEY and CDR2 is SVGAGI. As DNA, the CDR3 is TGTGCCAGCAGTCAGGGGAAGGTACAGCCCCAGCATTTT. Amino acid sequence: CASSQGKVQPQHF.

Here the CDR3 reads CASRRTNYGYTF. In DNA, the CDR3 is TGTGCCAGCAGGAGAACCAACTATGGCTACACCTTC. The chain uses TRBV6-5 and TRBJ1-2; D ambiguous. CDR1 is MNHEY, CDR2 SVGAGI, per germline. There are 12 residues in the CDR3. V dropped 6 bases and J dropped 2 bases, with 7 bases sitting between them.

V gene TRBV2 combines with J gene TRBJ1-2; 9 bases agree with TRBD1. The junction had 4 bases not matched to a gene; V was cut back by 6 bases and J by 5 bases. Germline assignment: CDR1 SNHLY and CDR2 FYNNEI. The length of the CDR3 is 13 residues. The CDR3 DNA follows: TGTGCCAGCAGATGGGACAGGGCTTATGGCTACACCTTC. Translated, it gives CASRWDRAYGYTF.

The V and J genes are TRBV6-1 and TRBJ1-1; 10 nucleotides agree with TRBD1. The V gene's germline CDR1 is MNHNS and CDR2 SASEGT. This CDR3 spans 16 amino acids. Losses at the gene ends were 3 bases for V and 8 bases for J; bases not matched to a gene: 12. The CDR3 bases are TGTGCCAGCAGTGAGGACAGGGGGTCCCCCGTAGTAGAAGCTTTCTTT. Protein sequence: CASSEDRGSPVVEAFF.

In nucleotides, the CDR3 is TGTGCCAGCAGCGAAACAAGGAAGTCCTACGAGCAGTACTTC. Its translation: CASSETRKSYEQYF. The genes are TRBV7-9 and TRBJ2-7; the D is unclear. V was cut by 5 bases and J by 1 base, with 12 bases left in between. Looked up from germline, CDR1 is SEHNR and CDR2 is FQNEAQ (reference sequence). The length of the CDR3 is 14 residues. The full variable domain, rest sourced from reference TRBV7-9 and TRBJ2-7, is DTGVSQNPRHKITKRGQNVTFRCDPISEHNRLYWYRQTLGQGPEFLTYFQNEAQLEKSRLLSDRFSAERPKGSFSTLEIQRTEQGDSAMYLCASSETRKSYEQYFGPGTRLTVT.

This chain links TRBV7-9 with TRBJ1-2, with a weak D call TRBD1 (6 bases). Germline CDR1 SEHNR, CDR2 FQNEAQ (reference sequence). The CDR3 extends over 14 amino acids. Trimming pared 4 bases from V and 8 bases from J, leaving 17 bases between. CDR3 region: CASSSPGAPGGYTF. In DNA form, the CDR3 reads TGTGCCAGCAGCTCGCCAGGGGCTCCAGGCGGCTACACCTTC.

The chain combines TRBV2 with TRBJ1-2; a weak D match, TRBD1 (6 bases). The V gene's germline CDR1 is SNHLY and CDR2 FYNNEI. V lost 4 bases and J 4 bases, leaving 16 bases between the germline ends. The CDR3 sequence is 15 residues long. CDR3 sequence (DNA): TGTGCCAGCAGTGTACTCCAGGGGAGCGGCTATGGCTACACCTTC. It translates to CASSVLQGSGYGYTF.

V gene TRBV19 combines with J gene TRBJ1-2; D is perhaps TRBD1 (6 bases). Trimming left V 0 bases short and J 4 bases short, with 18 bases between. In germline, CDR1 is LNHDA, CDR2 SQIVND (reference sequence). CDR3 length equals 17 residues. The CDR3 loop is CASSIDVNRDPTYGYTF. CDR3 sequence (DNA): TGTGCCAGTAGTATAGATGTGAACAGGGATCCAACCTATGGCTACACCTTC.

The chain joins TRBV5-1 to TRBJ2-2; D is tentatively TRBD1 or TRBD2 (5 bases each). Germline CDR1 reads SGHRS; CDR2 reads YFSETQ. V shed 0 bases and J shed 2 bases, with 11 bases lying between them. The CDR3 is 16 amino acids. The CDR3 DNA reads as TGCGCCAGCAGCTTGGGAACCGGGACCAACACCGGGGAGCTGTTTTTT. It yields the protein CASSLGTGTNTGELFF. Full variable domain (missing parts from reference TRBV5-1 and TRBJ2-2): KAGVTQTPRYLIKTRGQQVTLSCSPISGHRSVSWYQQTPGQGLQFLFEYFSETQRNKGNFPGRFSGRQFSNSRSEMNVSTLELGDSALYLCASSLGTGTNTGELFFGEGSRLTVL.

J is TRBJ2-1 and V is TRBV5-1; D possibly uses TRBD1 or TRBD2 (5 bases each). The germline V gene encodes CDR1 SGHRS and CDR2 YFSETQ. There are 15 residues in the CDR3. V lost 0 bases to trimming and J lost 1 base, with 8 bases between them. CDR3 region: CASSLVEGSYNEQFF. In DNA form, the CDR3 reads TGCGCCAGCAGCTTGGTAGAGGGGTCCTACAATGAGCAGTTCTTC.

This chain joins TRBV18 and TRBJ2-2, with unresolved D. With 3 bases removed from V and 3 bases from J, the gap between germline ends came to 8 bases. The CDR3 totals 14 residues. CDR1 and CDR2 from the germline V gene are KGHSH and LQKENI. Here the CDR3 DNA reads TGTGCCAGCTCACCTTTCGGAGACACCGGGGAGCTGTTTTTT. Its protein product is CASSPFGDTGELFF.

The chain uses TRBV6-1 and TRBJ1-6; D is possibly TRBD1 (5 bases). Germline-derived CDR1 and CDR2 are MNHNS and SASEGT. The CDR3 has 14 residues. Trimming removed 2 bases at V and 4 bases at J, with 6 bases between. In nucleotides, the CDR3 is TGTGCCAGCAGTGAACCAGGGTATAATTCACCCCTCCACTTT. Translated, it gives CASSEPGYNSPLHF.

V is TRBV5-4 and J is TRBJ1-1; tentative D call: TRBD1 (6 bases). Trimming cost V 0 bases and J 3 bases, with 12 bases left between them. CDR3 length: 15 amino acids. From germline, CDR1 is SGHNT and CDR2 YYREEE (reference sequence). The CDR3 bases are TGTGCCAGCAGCTTGGAGAGTCAGGGGTACACTGAAGCTTTCTTT. Its protein product is CASSLESQGYTEAFF.

This rearrangement joins TRBV2 to TRBJ1-1; tentative D call: TRBD1 (5 bases). V was clipped by 5 bases and J by 5 bases, with 15 bases between them. Per germline, CDR1 SNHLY and CDR2 FYNNEI. The CDR3 length is 14 residues. CDR3 coding DNA: TGTGCCAGCAGTCTCCTGGGGGGGAGAACTGAAGCTTTCTTT. Translation: CASSLLGGRTEAFF.

This clone showed up just once. The chain couples TRBV4-2 to TRBJ1-4, with 7 bases that match TRBD1. CDR3 length: 15 residues. The J segment lost 10 bases and the V segment lost 3 bases, leaving 11 bases of the junction unmatched. The V gene's germline CDR1 is LGHNA and CDR2 YNFKEQ. CDR3 in amino acids: CASSQAYDREGKLFF. Written as DNA, the CDR3 is TGTGCCAGCAGCCAGGCCTACGACAGGGAGGGAAAACTGTTTTTT.

The gene calls are TRBV28 and TRBJ1-5; perhaps TRBD1 as D (5 bases). Germline lookup yields CDR1 MDHEN and CDR2 SYDVKM. The ends were cut back, 5 bases at V and 2 bases at J, with 19 bases in the middle. The CDR3 length is 17 residues. The CDR3: CASSPISGRLGNQPQHF. The CDR3 nucleotides read TGTGCCAGCAGTCCGATCTCAGGGAGGTTGGGCAATCAGCCCCAGCATTTT.

V and J are TRBV9 and TRBJ2-2, with TRBD1 matching over 7 bases. Unmatched junction bases numbered 2, after V lost 3 bases and J lost 0 bases. CDR1 is SGDLS, CDR2 YYNGEE, per germline. The CDR3 consists of 15 residues. The CDR3: CASSGQGPNTGELFF. The DNA for the CDR3 is TGTGCCAGCAGCGGACAGGGACCGAACACCGGGGAGCTGTTTTTT.